Each of the 9 T cell receptor beta chains below was sequenced from the same sample in a study of blood T cell repertoires in COVID-19. Data came from immunoSEQ multiplex PCR; TCRdb stores just in-frame clones and leaves some out. The profile covers 130,000 or so clones, with 84% appearing a single time and 9% to 15% taken by the ten largest. Specimen: peripheral blood. Receptors were obtained from a woman aged 60-70 years with acute or convalescent COVID-19.

The V and J genes are TRBV29-1 and TRBJ1-1; the D gene is possibly TRBD1 (5 bases). V shed 4 bases and J shed 2 bases, with 11 bases lying between them. CDR3 length equals 13 residues. Germline CDR1 is SQVTM and CDR2 is ANQGSEA. The CDR3 DNA is TGCAGCGTTGGAAGAGGGACTAACACTGAAGCTTTCTTT. It is translated as CSVGRGTNTEAFF.

This clone was counted a few times. The genes are TRBV7-8 and TRBJ1-2; D remains unclear. V lost 5 bases to trimming and J lost 2 bases, with 9 bases between them. CDR1 SGHVS and CDR2 FQNEAQ come from the germline V gene. The CDR3 extends over 13 amino acids. In nucleotides, the CDR3 is TGTGCCAGCAGCCGAGGCGTCAACTATGGCTACACCTTC. Translating gives CASSRGVNYGYTF.

The chain uses TRBV11-2 and TRBJ2-7; weak D call: TRBD2 (6 bases). The V and J ends lost 0 bases and 6 bases respectively, with 9 bases between them. Per the germline V gene, CDR1 is SGHAT and CDR2 is FQNNGV. The CDR3 totals 13 residues. This CDR3 reads CASSLDLGGEQYF. CDR3 DNA: TGTGCCAGCAGCTTAGATCTGGGAGGCGAGCAGTACTTC.

This clone is a singleton in its sample. The chain joins TRBV10-3 to TRBJ1-1, with D hard to call. The CDR3 loop spans 11 amino acids. Germline CDR1 ENHRY, CDR2 SYGVKD. V lost 6 bases to trimming and J lost 5 bases, with 7 bases between them. CDR3 coding DNA: TGTGCCATCAGGAGCCGGACTGAAGCTTTCTTT. It encodes CAIRSRTEAFF.

This chain joins TRBV19 and TRBJ1-6; D possibly corresponds to TRBD1 (6 bases). This CDR3 is built from 14 residues. Germline V gene data show CDR1 as LNHDA and CDR2 as SQIVND (reference sequence). V was trimmed by 7 bases and J by 6 bases, leaving 13 bases between them. The CDR3 reads CASTGRDTNSPLHF. As DNA, the CDR3 is TGTGCCAGTACTGGGAGGGACACTAATTCACCCCTCCACTTT.

The rearrangement joins TRBV28 to TRBJ2-3; D might be TRBD2 (5 bases). The CDR3 runs 13 residues. Germline V CDR1 and CDR2: MDHEN, SYDVKM. The V end was cut by 4 bases, the J end by 0 bases, with 5 bases between. As DNA, the CDR3 is TGTGCCAGCAGTTGGACTAGCACAGATACGCAGTATTTT. Amino acid sequence: CASSWTSTDTQYF.

The V gene is TRBV12-3 or TRBV12-4, the J gene TRBJ1-6; 9 positions agree with TRBD1. Germline trimming cut 6 bases from V and 10 bases from J; bases unmatched to any gene: 4. The length of the CDR3 is 13 residues. The CDR3 coding sequence is TGTGCCAGCAGGGGACAGGGAGGGTCACCCCTCCACTTT. It translates to CASRGQGGSPLHF.

This clone is labeled as medium-sized. The chain employs TRBV5-1 and TRBJ1-4; tentatively, D is TRBD1 (6 bases). The CDR3 is 15 amino acids. V was pared by 2 bases and J by 5 bases, with 13 bases between. The germline V gene has CDR1 SGHRS and CDR2 YFSETQ. The CDR3 here is CASSFGGGENEKLFF. The CDR3 DNA is TGCGCCAGCAGCTTCGGAGGGGGGGAAAATGAAAAACTGTTTTTT.

This rearrangement joins TRBV9 to TRBJ1-2, with unresolved D. The CDR3 spans 13 residues. V lost 4 bases to trimming and J lost 4 bases, with 11 bases between them. Germline V lookup: CDR1 SGDLS, CDR2 YYNGEE. CDR3 region: CASSLSGPYGYTF. The DNA of the CDR3 is TGTGCCAGCAGCTTATCGGGTCCCTATGGCTACACCTTC.